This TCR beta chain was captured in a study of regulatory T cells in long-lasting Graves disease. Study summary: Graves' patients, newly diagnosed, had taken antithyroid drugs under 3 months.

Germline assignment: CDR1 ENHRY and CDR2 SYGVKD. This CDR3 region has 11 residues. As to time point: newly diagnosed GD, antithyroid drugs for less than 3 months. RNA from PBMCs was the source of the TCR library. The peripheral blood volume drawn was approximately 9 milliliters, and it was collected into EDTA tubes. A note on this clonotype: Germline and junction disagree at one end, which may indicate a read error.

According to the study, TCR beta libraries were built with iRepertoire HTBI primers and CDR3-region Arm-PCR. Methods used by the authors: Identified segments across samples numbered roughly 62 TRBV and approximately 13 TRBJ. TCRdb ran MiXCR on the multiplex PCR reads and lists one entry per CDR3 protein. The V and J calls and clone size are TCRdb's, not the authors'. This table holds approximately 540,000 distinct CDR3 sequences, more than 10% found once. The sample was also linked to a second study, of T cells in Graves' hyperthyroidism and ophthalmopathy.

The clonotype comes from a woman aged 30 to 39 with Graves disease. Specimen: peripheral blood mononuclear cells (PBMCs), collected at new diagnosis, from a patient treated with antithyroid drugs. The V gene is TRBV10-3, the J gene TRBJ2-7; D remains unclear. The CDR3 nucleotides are TGTGCCATCAGTGAAGGGTACGGGCAGTACTTC. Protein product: CAISEGYGQYF.